This TCR beta chain was identified during a study of blood T cells in healthy people across ages (dated by TCRdb to 2013 to 2016). At the level of the whole study: In model experiments, template switching captured about one uniquely barcoded TCR beta cDNA molecule for every two T cells. Using the same blood draw, the study looked at two additional independent replicas of 1 million unique cDNA reads for two donors, one aged 18 to 30 and the other aged 80 or older. Using deep sequencing normalized with unique cDNA molecular identifiers, the study measured how TCR beta repertoire diversity changes with age. Donors of different ages were randomly distributed across sequencing lanes to avoid experimental bias. The donors were split into four age groups: young (average 16 years), middle-aged (39), aged (approximately 60) and long-lived (roughly 80). Results and caveats for the whole study, not just this receptor: Observed TCR beta diversity per million T cells fell roughly linearly with age, and a significant reduction was already apparent by age roughly 40. There was a strong correlation between observed TCR beta diversity and the percentage of naive T cells measured by flow cytometry. Conclusive comparison of naive and antigen-experienced compartments was prevented by the profiling of bulk unsorted PBMCs. Donor CMV infection status was unknown, potentially confounding age-related changes in expanded clonotypes. Compared with the aged group, the long-lived group had more naive CD4+ T cells, fewer expanded clones and increased TCR diversity, a pattern suggesting age selection. Estimates of total diversity based on one million sequenced T cells were considered lower bounds and underestimates.

Worth noting for this clonotype: Its antigen specificity is not known. Base qualities were left out, and no much larger clone turns up one base away.

Systemically healthy Caucasian individuals from Russia, 39 in total and aged about 6 to 90 years, were included as donors. Each donor gave about 9.8 milliliters of peripheral blood, drawn into EDTA-treated Vacutainer tubes. Ficoll-Paque density-gradient centrifugation was used to isolate PBMCs, with at least 6.5 million per sample. Trizol reagent was used to extract total RNA from the PBMCs, yielding at least 6 micrograms per sample. For every donor, flow cytometry on a PBMC aliquot measured the percentage of naive CD45RAhigh/CD27high T cells. Receptor amplification or capture employed 5' RACE. Sequencing was performed on an Illumina HiSeq 2500. A second roughly 7 to 11 cycle PCR used a sample-barcoded 5' primer and a J-beta primer mix. A template-switch 5' adaptor carrying 12 random nucleotides introduced a unique molecular identifier onto each TCR beta cDNA molecule. Each sample yielded at least 3 million CDR3-containing paired-end reads. First-strand cDNA was synthesized from all RNA with the Mint cDNA synthesis kit, primed by a TRBC-specific oligonucleotide. All cDNA was treated with uracil-DNA glycosylase and then went through a first 18-cycle PCR with the universal primers M1SS and BC2_uni_R. For the original study's pipeline: For normalization, 1 million high-quality reads were randomly selected from each sample, with every read carrying a distinct molecular identifier. Reads with shared molecular identifiers were discarded instead of being binned into consensus sequences. MiTCR, with a Q25 quality threshold and the strictest error-elimination algorithm, was used for CDR3 identification, clonotype clustering and error correction. A nonparametric unseen species model using Euler transformation provided a lower-bound estimate of total TCR beta diversity. The raw public data were reprocessed by TCRdb itself: fastp quality trimming at Q25, MiXCR clonotype calling, in-frame beta chains only. When rows share a CDR3 protein, they turn into one entry using the most common DNA and genes. The V and J calls were determined by TCRdb, not by the authors. The sample profile shows about 1,500,000 distinct CDR3 sequences; roughly 30% of them were found once. 7.7% of the sample is in the top ten clones.

Inclusive of the bounding cysteine and phenylalanine, the CDR3 is 15 residues long. CDR3 DNA only is kept here, 45 bases in frame from base 1. V loses 6 bases, J loses 5 bases, and the germline ends lie 17 bases apart. This receptor was identified in a woman in her twenties or thirties in good health. The rearrangement combines TRBV12-3 or TRBV12-4 with TRBJ1-5, with the identity of the D gene unclear. The sequenced material came from blood. Here the CDR3 is given as CASSLGRRIDQPQHF. In nucleotide form, the sequence is TGTGCCAGCAGCCTAGGACGGAGGATCGATCAGCCCCAGCATTTT.